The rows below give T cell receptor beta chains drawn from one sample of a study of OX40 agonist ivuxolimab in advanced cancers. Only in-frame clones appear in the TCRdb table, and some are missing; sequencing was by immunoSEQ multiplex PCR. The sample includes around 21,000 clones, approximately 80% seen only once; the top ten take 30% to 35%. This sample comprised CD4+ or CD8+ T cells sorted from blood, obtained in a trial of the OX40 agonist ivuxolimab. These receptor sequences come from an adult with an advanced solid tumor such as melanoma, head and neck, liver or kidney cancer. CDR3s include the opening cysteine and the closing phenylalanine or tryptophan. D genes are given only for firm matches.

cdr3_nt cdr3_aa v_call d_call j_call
TGTGCCAGCAGCCATCTTTTACAGGTGAACACTGAAGCTTTCTTT CASSHLLQVNTEAFF TRBV7-9 - TRBJ1-1
TGTGCCACCGCGCGCGGGAGTTACGAGCAGTACTTC CATARGSYEQYF TRBV10-3 TRBD2 TRBJ2-7
TGTGCCAGCAGCGTAGGCACAGATACGCAGTATTTT CASSVGTDTQYF TRBV9 - TRBJ2-3
TGCAGCGTTGACCGGGAGGGGAATGAGCAGTTCTTC CSVDREGNEQFF TRBV29-1 TRBD2 TRBJ2-1
TGTGCCAGCAGTTTATATTTTCAGGGTGAGCAGTTCTTC CASSLYFQGEQFF TRBV28 - TRBJ2-1
TGCGCCAGCAGCTCTCGGCTGAATGAAAAACTGTTTTTT CASSSRLNEKLFF TRBV5-1 - TRBJ1-4
TGCGCCAGCAGCACGGCCGTGCTTGGTGAGCAGTTCTTC CASSTAVLGEQFF TRBV5-1 - TRBJ2-1
TGTGCCAGCAGTTTATCGGTCAGCCAAGAGACCCAGTACTTC CASSLSVSQETQYF TRBV27 - TRBJ2-5
TGTGCCAGCAGTCCCACAGCGGATGAGCAGTTCTTC CASSPTADEQFF TRBV28 - TRBJ2-1
TGCGCCAGCAGCCAAGAGGGCTCCTACAATGAGCAGTTCTTC CASSQEGSYNEQFF TRBV4-1 - TRBJ2-1
TGTGCCAGCAGCCCCATTAGCGGGAGTGGCGGGGAGCTGTTTTTT CASSPISGSGGELFF TRBV7-2 TRBD2 TRBJ2-2
TGCGCCAGCAGCTTGTATCTGGAGGGGACGGGAAACACCATATATTTT CASSLYLEGTGNTIYF TRBV5-1 - TRBJ1-3
TGTGCCAGCAGTGCCCCCCCAAATGTTAGGAGGACCCCCTACGAGCAGTACTTC CASSAPPNVRRTPYEQYF TRBV6-4 - TRBJ2-7
TGTGCCACCAGCAGTGAACAGGGGGCGCGTGCTGAAGCTTTCTTT CATSSEQGARAEAFF TRBV15 TRBD1 TRBJ1-1
TGTGCCAGCAGTGACCCCCCCCGGGAAAGCTCCTACGAGCAGTACTTC CASSDPPRESSYEQYF TRBV6-1 - TRBJ2-7
TGTGCCAGCAGCTTGGGCGAGGAACTAGCCAAAAACATTCAGTACTTC CASSLGEELAKNIQYF TRBV7-9 - TRBJ2-4
TGTGCCTGGAGTAGGGTGGGTAGGGGCGAGCAGTACTTC CAWSRVGRGEQYF TRBV30 - TRBJ2-7